The 24 T cell receptor beta chains given below trace back to one sample, sequenced in a study of cytomegalovirus exposure and HLA in healthy donors. 13 Jbeta primers and 60 Vbeta primers were used for the PCR. The data were produced by immunoSEQ multiplex PCR, yet TCRdb's version contains in-frame clones alone and is incomplete. In the table there are about 65,000 clones, roughly 60% of which are singletons. The sequencing sample was made of PBMCs. The receptors were gathered from a man aged 25-45 years in good health and CMV-seronegative.

The J gene is TRBJ2-7, the V gene TRBV30; 7 bases map to TRBD2. The ends lost 0 bases at V and 5 bases at J; junction bases unmatched: 4. This CDR3 is built from 13 residues. The germline CDR1 and CDR2 sequences are GTSNPN and SVGIG (reference sequence). DNA for the CDR3: TGTGCCTGGAGTGTAAGGCTAGCGGACGAGCAGTACTTC. Its translation: CAWSVRLADEQYF.

This clone has a handful of counts. No conserved phenylalanine or tryptophan ends this CDR3, so it is likely a read error. DNA for the CDR3: TGTGCCAGCAGCCAGGACAAGCTCAGGCGGTCACCCCTCCACGTT. This translates into CASSQDKLRRSPLHV. The J gene is TRBJ1-6, the V gene TRBV4-2, with D possibly TRBD1 on 5 matching bases. V gave up 3 bases and J gave up 10 bases, with 16 bases separating them. Germline values: CDR1 LGHNA, CDR2 YNFKEQ. This CDR3 contains 15 residues.

In this sample, this clone turned up a few times. The chain employs TRBV4-1 and TRBJ2-1, with TRBD2 identical over 9 bases. The V segment lost 0 bases and the J segment 5 bases; nucleotides outside the gene matches: 2. Per germline, CDR1 MGHRA and CDR2 YSYEKL. The CDR3 sequence is 15 residues long. DNA for the CDR3: TGCGCCAGCAGCCAAGATAGCGGGGGTAACAATGAGCAGTTCTTC. Protein: CASSQDSGGNNEQFF.

This clone was recorded a few times. The chain's CDR3 is CASSEAGGPTNYGYTF. The CDR3 nucleotides read TGTGCCAGCAGTGAAGCGGGGGGGCCCACTAACTATGGCTACACCTTC. The chain links TRBV6-1 to TRBJ1-2, with D maybe TRBD1 (6 bases). V lost 0 bases, J lost 0 bases, and 11 bases lay in between. CDR1 is MNHNS, CDR2 SASEGT, per germline. CDR3 length: 16 residues.

V gene TRBV5-1 combines with J gene TRBJ1-6; D is possibly TRBD1 (6 bases). Germline V CDR1 and CDR2: SGHRS, YFSETQ. The V gene lost 0 bases and the J gene lost 0 bases, with 10 bases spanning the gap. The CDR3 extends over 17 amino acids. The CDR3 is CASSLAGASSYNSPLHF. The DNA for the CDR3 is TGCGCCAGCAGCTTGGCAGGGGCGAGCTCCTATAATTCACCCCTCCACTTT.

This clone was counted only a few times. V is TRBV29-1 and J is TRBJ1-2; D remains unclear. The CDR3 length is 12 residues. The germline V gene has CDR1 SQVTM and CDR2 ANQGSEA. V shed 5 bases and J shed 3 bases, with 10 bases lying between them. In DNA, the CDR3 is TGCAGCGTTCTCGGGGAAGACTATGGCTACACCTTC. Translation: CSVLGEDYGYTF.

The chain has TRBV9 and TRBJ1-4; D might be TRBD1 (6 bases). V gave up 4 bases and J gave up 8 bases, with 18 bases separating them. Germline CDR1 reads SGDLS; CDR2 reads YYNGEE. The CDR3 sequence is 15 residues long. CDR3 protein: CASSSQTGVREKLFF. CDR3 DNA: TGTGCCAGCAGCTCTCAGACAGGCGTCCGGGAAAAACTGTTTTTT.

The J gene is TRBJ2-7, the V gene TRBV27, with a possible D match to TRBD1 (6 bases). The germline V and J ends were trimmed by 4 bases and 2 bases, with 9 bases remaining between them. The CDR3 runs 13 residues. CDR1 is MNHEY and CDR2 is SMNVEV in the germline V gene (reference sequence). The CDR3, as DNA: TGTGCCAGCAGTTGGGACATCGCCTACGAGCAGTACTTC. Its protein product is CASSWDIAYEQYF.

This chain links TRBV4-1 with TRBJ2-7; tentatively, D is TRBD2 (6 bases). The CDR3 consists of 17 residues. Germline-derived CDR1 and CDR2 are MGHRA and YSYEKL. The V end was cut by 2 bases, the J end by 4 bases, with 21 bases between. Here the CDR3 DNA reads TGCGCCAGCAGCCAACTTCCGGGACCGCGGGGCGTATACGAGCAGTACTTC. Encoded protein: CASSQLPGPRGVYEQYF.

V is TRBV30 and J is TRBJ2-1; D not certain. This CDR3 has 13 amino acids. Per the germline V gene, CDR1 is GTSNPN and CDR2 is SVGIG (reference sequence). The V gene lost 6 bases and the J gene lost 0 bases, with 9 bases spanning the gap. The CDR3 DNA follows: TGTGCCTGCTCAGAGGACTCCTACAATGAGCAGTTCTTC. Amino acids: CACSEDSYNEQFF.

The rearrangement uses TRBV5-1 and TRBJ2-5, with no clear D. The ends were cut back, 5 bases at V and 2 bases at J, with 13 bases in the middle. Germline V CDR1 and CDR2: SGHRS, YFSETQ. The CDR3 length is 14 residues. The CDR3 spells CASSPTTGQETQYF. Here the CDR3 DNA reads TGCGCCAGCAGTCCTACTACCGGGCAAGAGACCCAGTACTTC.

In this sample, this clone turned up a few times. V usage is TRBV5-1 and J usage is TRBJ1-1; the match to TRBD1 covers 7 bases. CDR1 and CDR2 from the germline V gene are SGHRS and YFSETQ. This CDR3 has 16 residues. Losses at the gene ends were 0 bases for V and 1 base for J; bases not matched to a gene: 6. CDR3 DNA: TGCGCCAGCAGCTTGGCCTCAGGGGGAGGGAACACTGAAGCTTTCTTT. It specifies CASSLASGGGNTEAFF. The whole variable domain, remainder taken from reference TRBV5-1 and TRBJ1-1, is KAGVTQTPRYLIKTRGQQVTLSCSPISGHRSVSWYQQTPGQGLQFLFEYFSETQRNKGNFPGRFSGRQFSNSRSEMNVSTLELGDSALYLCASSLASGGGNTEAFFGQGTRLTVV.

The J gene is TRBJ1-1, the V gene TRBV11-3; TRBD1 matches at 7 bases. From germline, CDR1 is SGHNT and CDR2 YENEEA. The CDR3 has 15 amino acids. V trimming: 4 bases; J trimming: 6 bases; junction bases outside the gene matches: 11. The CDR3 region has the DNA TGTGCCAGCAGCTCGGGCACAGGGGTGAGGTCTGAAGCTTTCTTT. The encoded protein is CASSSGTGVRSEAFF. The whole variable domain, filled in from reference TRBV11-3 and TRBJ1-1, reads EAGVVQSPRYKIIEKKQPVAFWCNPISGHNTLYWYLQNLGQGPELLIRYENEEAVDDSQLPKDRFSAERLKGVDSTLKIQPAELGDSAVYLCASSSGTGVRSEAFFGQGTRLTVV.

The rearrangement joins TRBV30 to TRBJ2-7; 9 nucleotides agree with TRBD1. CDR1 is GTSNPN, CDR2 SVGIG, per germline (reference sequence). CDR3 length: 14 residues. V was pared by 3 bases and J by 0 bases, with 3 bases of the junction left unmatched. CDR3 bases: TGTGCCTGGAGCCTGGGACAGGGCTCCTACGAGCAGTACTTC. Residues: CAWSLGQGSYEQYF.

The V call is TRBV7-9, the J call TRBJ2-7, with D uncertain. Germline V gene lookup returns CDR1 SEHNR and CDR2 FQNEAQ (reference sequence). V was trimmed by 5 bases and J by 7 bases, leaving 18 bases between them. The CDR3 loop spans 14 amino acids. DNA of the CDR3: TGTGCCAGCAGCCGTAACAATCCCGTCGGGGAGCAGTACTTC. Translated: CASSRNNPVGEQYF.

The chain recombines TRBV5-1 with TRBJ1-1; no clear D gene. Between the trimmed V and J ends, which lost 0 bases and 0 bases, there was a span of 3 bases. In germline, CDR1 is SGHRS, CDR2 YFSETQ. The CDR3 contains 13 residues. CDR3 in DNA: TGCGCCAGCAGCTTGGGGCTGAACACTGAAGCTTTCTTT. Protein sequence: CASSLGLNTEAFF.

The chain is built from TRBV6-6 and TRBJ2-1; a possible D gene is TRBD2 (5 bases). CDR1 is MNHNY, CDR2 SVGAGI, per germline (reference sequence). CDR3 length equals 14 residues. Deletions cut 5 bases from V and 8 bases from J, with 16 bases between. CDR3 DNA sequence: TGTGCCAGCAGTCGTACTAGAAGCGGTGATGAGCAGTTCTTC. It translates to CASSRTRSGDEQFF.

The V and J genes are TRBV9 and TRBJ2-5; 9 positions match TRBD2. The ends lost 0 bases at V and 4 bases at J; junction bases unmatched: 16. Germline V gene sequence: CDR1 SGDLS, CDR2 YYNGEE. This CDR3 is built from 19 residues. CDR3 coding DNA: TGTGCCAGCAGCGTAGCCCCCCCGACTAGCGGAAAAGCTAGAGAGACCCAGTACTTC. Protein: CASSVAPPTSGKARETQYF.

This chain joins TRBV5-1 and TRBJ1-1, with D possibly being TRBD1 (5 bases). Trimming shortened V by 4 bases and J by 7 bases, and 23 bases separated the two germline ends. From germline, CDR1 is SGHRS and CDR2 YFSETQ. The CDR3 contains 16 residues. Here the CDR3 reads CASSQQEGRGTFEAFF. The CDR3 DNA reads TGCGCCAGCAGCCAACAAGAGGGGAGGGGTACTTTTGAAGCTTTCTTT.

Concerning this clone: Other DNA sequences within the sample encode an identical CDR3. This chain joins TRBV2 and TRBJ2-7; TRBD1 agrees at 9 bases. This CDR3 spans 16 amino acids. Germline V gives CDR1 SNHLY, CDR2 FYNNEI. The V gene end was trimmed by 0 bases and the J gene end by 0 bases; junction bases not matched to a gene: 3. The CDR3 DNA reads TGTGCCAGCAGTGAAGCGGGGACAGGGAGCTCCTACGAGCAGTACTTC. Its protein is CASSEAGTGSSYEQYF. Full variable domain (outside the CDR3, taken from reference TRBV2 and TRBJ2-7): EPEVTQTPSHQVTQMGQEVILRCVPISNHLYFYWYRQILGQKVEFLVSFYNNEISEKSEIFDDQFSVERPDGSNFTLKIRSTKLEDSAMYFCASSEAGTGSSYEQYFGPGTRLTVT.

The V and J genes are TRBV27 and TRBJ1-2; 10 bases map to TRBD1. Germline loops: CDR1 MNHEY, CDR2 SMNVEV (reference sequence). The CDR3 extends over 14 amino acids. V was pared by 5 bases and J by 7 bases, with 7 bases of the junction left unmatched. In DNA form, the CDR3 reads TGTGCCAGCAGTAAAGACAGGGGGCCTACTGGCTACACCTTC. Residues: CASSKDRGPTGYTF.

The chain is built from TRBV6-5 and TRBJ1-1; the D is unclear. Germline-derived CDR1 and CDR2 are MNHEY and SVGAGI. This CDR3 has 14 residues. Deletions cut 2 bases from V and 1 base from J, with 8 bases between. In DNA, the CDR3 is TGTGCCAGCAGTTACCGACATTCGAACACTGAAGCTTTCTTT. It is translated as CASSYRHSNTEAFF.

The chain uses TRBV7-9 and TRBJ1-5; TRBD1 matches at 8 bases. This CDR3 contains 15 residues. The V gene end was trimmed by 4 bases and the J gene end by 7 bases; junction bases not matched to a gene: 9. CDR1 is SEHNR, CDR2 FQNEAQ, per germline (reference sequence). CDR3 coding DNA: TGTGCCAGCAGCTCGAACCTACAGGGGGGGCAGCCCCAGCATTTT. Translated, it gives CASSSNLQGGQPQHF. The variable domain in full, with the rest retrieved from reference TRBV7-9 and TRBJ1-5, is DTGVSQNPRHKITKRGQNVTFRCDPISEHNRLYWYRQTLGQGPEFLTYFQNEAQLEKSRLLSDRFSAERPKGSFSTLEIQRTEQGDSAMYLCASSSNLQGGQPQHFGDGTRLSIL.

V gene TRBV18 combines with J gene TRBJ2-5; 7 nucleotides line up with TRBD2. Germline CDR1 is KGHSH and CDR2 is LQKENI. The junction had 3 bases not matched to a gene; V was cut back by 2 bases and J by 3 bases. The CDR3 runs 14 residues. In DNA form, the CDR3 reads TGTGCCAGCTCACCAAGAGGACTAGAAGAGACCCAGTACTTC. Its translation: CASSPRGLEETQYF.